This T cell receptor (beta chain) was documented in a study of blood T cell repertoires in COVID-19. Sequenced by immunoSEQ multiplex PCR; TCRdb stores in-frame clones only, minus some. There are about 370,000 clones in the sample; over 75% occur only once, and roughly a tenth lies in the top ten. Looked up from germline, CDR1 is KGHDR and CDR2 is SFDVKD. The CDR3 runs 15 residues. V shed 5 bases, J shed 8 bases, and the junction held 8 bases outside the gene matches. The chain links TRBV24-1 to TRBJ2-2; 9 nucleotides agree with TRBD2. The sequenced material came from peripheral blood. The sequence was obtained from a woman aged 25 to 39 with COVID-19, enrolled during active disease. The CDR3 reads CATSAIIAGEGELFF. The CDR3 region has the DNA TGTGCCACCAGTGCGATAATAGCGGGAGAAGGGGAGCTGTTTTTT.